One and the same sample provided the 22 T cell receptor beta chains below, sequenced in a study of shared clonotypes between healthy human individuals. TCRdb's copy holds only in-frame clones and misses some; the assay was immunoSEQ multiplex PCR. This sample yields approximately 810,000 clones, of which over 90% are seen a single time; approximately 25% belongs to the top ten. Naive CD8 cells lacked CD45RO and underwent positive selection for CCR7, leaving out terminally differentiated effector memory CD45RA+ cells. The specimen was naive CD8+ T cells sorted from blood. Every receptor here comes from a man aged 25 to 45 in good health.

The V and J genes are TRBV14 and TRBJ1-2; D is undetermined. Germline assignment: CDR1 SGHDN and CDR2 FVKESK. Trimming cost V 8 bases and J 6 bases, with 19 bases left between them. The CDR3 runs to 14 residues. The CDR3 sequence: CASGNSLRPDGYTF. The CDR3 DNA reads TGTGCCAGCGGCAACAGCCTCCGGCCCGATGGCTACACCTTC. Full variable domain (missing parts from reference TRBV14 and TRBJ1-2): EAGVTQFPSHSVIEKGQTVTLRCDPISGHDNLYWYRRVMGKEIKFLLHFVKESKQDESGMPNNRFLAERTGGTYSTLKVQPAELEDSGVYFCASGNSLRPDGYTFGSGTRLTVV.

The rearrangement links TRBV4-1 to TRBJ2-5; TRBD2 might be the D (5 bases). V was cut by 3 bases and J by 0 bases, with 17 bases left in between. The CDR3 contains 17 residues. Germline lookup yields CDR1 MGHRA and CDR2 YSYEKL. In DNA form, the CDR3 reads TGCGCCAGCAGCCACGGAACACACGGGGAGTACCAAGAGACCCAGTACTTC. Encoded protein: CASSHGTHGEYQETQYF.

This rearrangement joins TRBV19 to TRBJ1-5, with 8 bases fitting TRBD1. Unmatched junction bases numbered 16, after V lost 6 bases and J lost 0 bases. The CDR3 covers 19 residues. CDR1 LNHDA and CDR2 SQIVND come from the germline V gene (reference sequence). The CDR3 region is CASRSNYQTGDYSNQPQHF. CDR3 nucleotide sequence: TGTGCCAGTAGATCAAACTATCAGACAGGGGATTATAGCAATCAGCCCCAGCATTTT. Using reference TRBV19 and TRBJ1-5 for the parts outside the CDR3, the full variable domain is DGGITQSPKYLFRKEGQNVTLSCEQNLNHDAMYWYRQDPGQGLRLIYYSQIVNDFQKGDIAEGYSVSREKKESFPLTVTSAQKNPTAFYLCASRSNYQTGDYSNQPQHFGDGTRLSIL.

A remark on this clone: This may stem from a read error, because a much larger clone lies one nucleotide away. The chain couples TRBV6-4 to TRBJ2-1; TRBD2 matches at 9 bases. Germline loops: CDR1 MRHNA, CDR2 SNTAGT. The CDR3 length is 15 residues. The DNA of the CDR3 is TGTGCCGGCAGTGACTCCTATTCAGCTAGCGGGAAGCAGTTCTTC. It codes for CAGSDSYSASGKQFF.

The J gene is TRBJ2-7, the V gene TRBV10-3; TRBD1 matches 11 bases. V trimming: 6 bases; J trimming: 5 bases; junction bases outside the gene matches: 6. CDR1 is ENHRY, CDR2 SYGVKD, per germline. The CDR3 is 14 amino acids. CDR3 sequence (DNA): TGTGCCATCAGAAAGGGACAGGGGGGCGACGAGCAGTACTTC. The encoded protein is CAIRKGQGGDEQYF.

V gene TRBV27 combines with J gene TRBJ2-7; either TRBD1 or TRBD2 may fit D (5 bases each). V shed 7 bases and J shed 4 bases, with 14 bases lying between them. The V gene's germline CDR1 is MNHEY and CDR2 SMNVEV (reference sequence). This CDR3 has 13 residues. In DNA form, the CDR3 reads TGTGCCAGCACTTGGGGGAGAAATTACGAGCAGTACTTC. The encoded protein is CASTWGRNYEQYF.

This chain links TRBV5-1 with TRBJ2-1; D is possibly TRBD2 (6 bases). Per the germline V gene, CDR1 is SGHRS and CDR2 is YFSETQ. There are 16 residues in the CDR3. Between the trimmed V and J ends, which lost 2 bases and 1 base, there was a span of 13 bases. CDR3 in DNA: TGCGCCAGCAGCTTATGGCGGGATCCATCCTACAATGAGCAGTTCTTC. It specifies CASSLWRDPSYNEQFF.

The chain combines TRBV7-2 with TRBJ2-3, with a possible D match to TRBD2 (6 bases). In germline, CDR1 is SGHTA, CDR2 FQGNSA. The CDR3 runs to 15 residues. V shed 5 bases and J shed 3 bases, with 15 bases lying between them. The CDR3 reads CASSPWGDRTDTQYF. The CDR3 DNA reads TGTGCCAGCAGCCCCTGGGGGGATAGAACAGATACGCAGTATTTT.

The genes are TRBV5-6 and TRBJ1-4; no definite D call. This CDR3 has 15 residues. Germline V gene lookup returns CDR1 SGHDT and CDR2 YYEEEE. V was pared by 3 bases and J by 0 bases, with 9 bases between. Here the CDR3 reads CASSSGPATNEKLFF. Written as DNA, the CDR3 is TGTGCCAGCAGCTCCGGACCGGCAACTAATGAAAAACTGTTTTTT.

The gene calls are TRBV28 and TRBJ2-7; D call uncertain. CDR3 length equals 11 residues. With 7 bases removed from V and 3 bases from J, the gap between germline ends came to 7 bases. Germline CDR1 MDHEN, CDR2 SYDVKM. CDR3 bases: TGTGCCAGCATCGGAATCTACGAGCAGTACTTC. Translated: CASIGIYEQYF.

This clone appeared once. This rearrangement joins TRBV9 to TRBJ2-3, with a possible D match to TRBD2 (5 bases). Germline CDR1 is SGDLS and CDR2 is YYNGEE. Between the trimmed V and J ends, which lost 2 bases and 1 base, there was a span of 11 bases. There are 15 residues in the CDR3. CDR3 amino acids: CASSVEGVRTDTQYF. CDR3 DNA: TGTGCCAGCAGCGTCGAGGGAGTTCGCACAGATACGCAGTATTTT.

The chain's CDR3 is CASSSGQGDHEQYF. The CDR3 DNA sequence: TGCGCCAGCAGTTCGGGGCAGGGGGACCACGAGCAGTACTTC. The chain links TRBV4-1 to TRBJ2-7; 7 nucleotides line up with TRBD1. Germline values: CDR1 MGHRA, CDR2 YSYEKL. J gave up 5 bases and V 6 bases, and 10 bases lay outside the gene matches. CDR3 size: 14 residues.

V usage is TRBV27 and J usage is TRBJ2-5; no clear D gene. Trimming took 0 bases from V and 5 from J, leaving 7 bases between them. Germline V gene sequence: CDR1 MNHEY, CDR2 SMNVEV (reference sequence). The CDR3 runs 13 residues. CDR3 in amino acids: CASSLSVWETQYF. The CDR3, as DNA: TGTGCCAGCAGTTTATCGGTGTGGGAGACCCAGTACTTC.

V and J are TRBV29-1 and TRBJ2-2, with 9 bases fitting TRBD1. There are 14 residues in the CDR3. The ends lost 6 bases at V and 6 bases at J; junction bases unmatched: 8. Germline V CDR1 and CDR2: SQVTM, ANQGSEA. The CDR3 DNA is TGCAGCGTCGCCGGGACAGGGTTCGCCGGGGAGCTGTTTTTT. The encoded protein is CSVAGTGFAGELFF.

The gene calls are TRBV18 and TRBJ2-7; 9 positions agree with TRBD1. After removal of 5 bases from V and 5 bases from J, the junction contained 7 bases not matched to a gene. This CDR3 comprises 14 residues. Per germline, CDR1 KGHSH and CDR2 LQKENI. The chain's CDR3 is CASSAGTGYDEQYF. CDR3 nucleotide sequence: TGTGCCAGCTCAGCCGGGACAGGGTATGACGAGCAGTACTTC.

V usage is TRBV10-2 and J usage is TRBJ2-7, with 11 bases fitting TRBD1. This CDR3 is built from 17 residues. From germline, CDR1 is WSHSY and CDR2 SAAADI. V dropped 10 bases and J dropped 2; count of bases not matched to a gene: 16. CDR3 in DNA: TGCGCCACGTGTAAAATACGGGACAGGGGGAACCCCTACGAGCAGTACTTC. Residues: CATCKIRDRGNPYEQYF.

The chain couples TRBV7-9 to TRBJ2-6; TRBD1 matches 10 bases. Germline V CDR1 and CDR2: SEHNR, FQNEAQ (reference sequence). The V and J ends lost 4 bases and 4 bases, in that order; junction bases with no gene match: 10. The CDR3 runs to 18 residues. The CDR3 loop reads CASSSPDRGLSGANVLTF. CDR3 DNA: TGTGCCAGCAGCTCCCCTGACAGGGGGCTTTCCGGGGCCAACGTCCTGACTTTC.

This clone was counted a single time. The chain is built from TRBV27 and TRBJ2-2, with no clear D. The CDR3 extends over 14 amino acids. Trimming took 0 bases from V and 5 from J, leaving 7 bases between them. Germline values: CDR1 MNHEY, CDR2 SMNVEV (reference sequence). CDR3 region: CASSLSERTGELFF. Here the CDR3 DNA reads TGTGCCAGCAGTTTATCAGAACGGACCGGGGAGCTGTTTTTT.

The chain joins TRBV6-5 to TRBJ2-7; D perhaps matches TRBD1 (6 bases). The CDR3 loop spans 16 amino acids. Per germline, CDR1 MNHEY and CDR2 SVGAGI. Trimming left V 2 bases short and J 4 bases short, with 18 bases between. In nucleotides, the CDR3 is TGTGCCAGCAGTTACAGTTTCTCGGGACACCGATACGAGCAGTACTTC. Amino acid sequence: CASSYSFSGHRYEQYF.

A note on this clone: A much more abundant neighbour one base away suggests this may be a read error. The sample has other DNA sequences that encode this CDR3 too. V and J are TRBV9 and TRBJ2-7; a possible D gene is TRBD1 (6 bases). The CDR3 runs 12 residues. Germline-derived CDR1 and CDR2 are SGDLS and YYNGEE. V lost 3 bases to trimming and J lost 4 bases, with 8 bases between them. The CDR3 here is CASSADSYEQYF. In DNA, the CDR3 is TGTGCCAGCAGCGCGGACAGTTACGAGCAGTACTTC.

The chain joins TRBV15 to TRBJ2-1; 7 bases are a match to TRBD2. With V trimmed by 0 bases and J by 2 bases, 10 bases remained unmatched. The CDR3 length is 18 residues. CDR1 is LNHNV and CDR2 is YYDKDF in the germline V gene (reference sequence). CDR3 residues: CATSRDLAGDFPYNEQFF. The CDR3 DNA is TGTGCCACCAGCAGAGATTTGGCGGGAGACTTCCCCTACAATGAGCAGTTCTTC.

This sequence joins TRBV6-4 and TRBJ2-6; D might be TRBD1 or TRBD2, each matching 5 bases. This CDR3 is built from 18 residues. Trimming took 4 bases from V and 5 from J, leaving 21 bases between them. Germline lookup yields CDR1 MRHNA and CDR2 SNTAGT. This CDR3 is CASSGGYTRQSRANVLTF. CDR3 nucleotides: TGTGCCAGCAGTGGGGGGTACACACGACAAAGTCGGGCCAACGTCCTGACTTTC.